This TCR beta chain was sequenced for a study of graft-versus-host responses after intestinal transplantation. Whole-study findings and limits: Ileal or blood samples showed some GvH clones first, and such clones were also found in recipient marrow. The study found high graft-versus-host to host-versus-graft clonal ratios in allografts of patients with graft-donor T cell macrochimerism.

This clone has only one observation. What it binds is unknown. Here immunoSEQ multiplex PCR was the method, and the copy in TCRdb shows in-frame clones only, minus some. The sample records about 6,700 clones, roughly 90% being singletons. This sequence was found in a human patient who received an intestinal transplant, so some T cells may come from the graft donor. The source material was PBMCs, sampled around 88 days after transplant.

CDR3 DNA sequence: TGCGCCAGCAGCCAGCACCCTCAGGGGCATGAGCAGTTCTTC. It specifies CASSQHPQGHEQFF. The chain carries TRBV4-1 and TRBJ2-1; possible D gene TRBD1, 6 bases. CDR3 length equals 14 residues. Germline V gene sequence: CDR1 MGHRA, CDR2 YSYEKL. V was shortened by 3 bases and J by 8 bases, with 14 bases between the two germline ends.